These T cell receptor beta chains were read from a single sample in a study of T cells in localized non-small cell lung cancer. The repertoire was sequenced with immunoSEQ multiplex PCR; TCRdb's copy has only in-frame clones and lacks some. The sample has approximately 7,000 clones, under 65% seen once; the top ten hold about 2.8%. Sequenced here: lymph node tissue, sampled before any cancer treatment. The origin of the receptors is a female donor aged 60 or older with stage I lung adenocarcinoma. Both conserved end residues are trimmed from each CDR3. Some rows have no size entry. The others give once, few or many, or a class for an expanded clone.

CDR3 length: 18; J gene: TRBJ1-1; V gene: TRBV9; clone size: -; CDR3 protein: ASSVGLGAGRRGGSTEAF
CDR3 length: 12; J gene: TRBJ1-5; V gene: TRBV7-4; clone size: -; CDR3 protein: ASRGDRGHQPQH
CDR3 length: 13; J gene: TRBJ2-7; V gene: TRBV19; clone size: -; CDR3 protein: ASSIGGQGTQKQY
CDR3 length: 13; J gene: TRBJ1-6; V gene: TRBV19; clone size: -; CDR3 protein: ASSISQGAVSPLH
CDR3 length: 13; J gene: TRBJ2-7; V gene: TRBV11-3; clone size: few; CDR3 protein: ASSLDGGRTYEQY
CDR3 length: 11; J gene: TRBJ1-4; V gene: TRBV19; clone size: few; CDR3 protein: ASSMGGSGGLF
CDR3 length: 18; J gene: TRBJ2-3; V gene: TRBV19; clone size: -; CDR3 protein: ASTFYVAGGPDRSTDTQY
CDR3 length: 12; J gene: TRBJ1-5; V gene: TRBV28; clone size: -; CDR3 protein: ASSSLSSDQPQH
CDR3 length: 10; J gene: TRBJ1-2; V gene: TRBV19; clone size: -; CDR3 protein: ASGRGDYGYT
CDR3 length: 11; J gene: TRBJ2-5; V gene: TRBV19; clone size: -; CDR3 protein: ASSILSQGTQY
CDR3 length: 14; J gene: TRBJ1-4; V gene: TRBV1; clone size: -; CDR3 protein: ASSQASRGLGEKLF
CDR3 length: 11; J gene: TRBJ1-2; V gene: TRBV25-1; clone size: -; CDR3 protein: ASSDLGYYGYT
CDR3 length: 12; J gene: TRBJ1-1; V gene: TRBV23-1; clone size: -; CDR3 protein: ASSQDGEGTEAF
CDR3 length: 13; J gene: TRBJ2-7; V gene: TRBV18; clone size: -; CDR3 protein: ASSTRGARIYEQY
CDR3 length: 14; J gene: TRBJ2-5; V gene: TRBV11-3; clone size: few; CDR3 protein: ASSLGSGPRRETQY
CDR3 length: 17; J gene: TRBJ2-1; V gene: TRBV6-8; clone size: few; CDR3 protein: ASSYSRNSAMSGGREQF
CDR3 length: 9; J gene: TRBJ1-6; V gene: TRBV6-7; clone size: -; CDR3 protein: ASSEDSPLH
CDR3 length: 11; J gene: TRBJ2-5; V gene: TRBV19; clone size: -; CDR3 protein: ASSFQKVETQY
CDR3 length: 12; J gene: TRBJ1-5; V gene: TRBV19; clone size: -; CDR3 protein: ASSNRGLGQPQH
CDR3 length: 11; J gene: TRBJ2-5; V gene: TRBV19; clone size: -; CDR3 protein: ASRQGAGETQY
CDR3 length: 13; J gene: TRBJ2-7; V gene: TRBV18; clone size: -; CDR3 protein: ASSPGPQPSYEQY
CDR3 length: 12; J gene: TRBJ1-5; V gene: TRBV19; clone size: once; CDR3 protein: ASSIGVGNQPQH
CDR3 length: 12; J gene: TRBJ1-3; V gene: TRBV6-7; clone size: -; CDR3 protein: ASRAGSSGNTIY
CDR3 length: 14; J gene: TRBJ1-2; V gene: TRBV19; clone size: once; CDR3 protein: ASSPTRQGRNYGYT
CDR3 length: 12; J gene: TRBJ1-1; V gene: TRBV9; clone size: few; CDR3 protein: ASSELQLNTEAF
CDR3 length: 12; J gene: TRBJ2-3; V gene: TRBV11-3; clone size: many; CDR3 protein: ASFRDFPTDTQY
CDR3 length: 11; J gene: TRBJ1-2; V gene: TRBV19; clone size: -; CDR3 protein: ASSPTGVYGYT
CDR3 length: 10; J gene: TRBJ1-1; V gene: TRBV6-7; clone size: -; CDR3 protein: ASTPGGTEAF
CDR3 length: 14; J gene: TRBJ2-5; V gene: TRBV28; clone size: -; CDR3 protein: ASSDLPRRVQETQY
CDR3 length: 11; J gene: TRBJ1-2; V gene: TRBV6-8; clone size: -; CDR3 protein: ASSLGDNHGYT
CDR3 length: 14; J gene: TRBJ1-1; V gene: TRBV9; clone size: medium-sized; CDR3 protein: ASSPEEGEASTEAF
CDR3 length: 14; J gene: TRBJ1-4; V gene: TRBV19; clone size: -; CDR3 protein: AQFIPQVATNEKLF
CDR3 length: 11; J gene: TRBJ1-1; V gene: TRBV1; clone size: once; CDR3 protein: ASSHPGQDEAF
CDR3 length: 11; J gene: TRBJ2-1; V gene: TRBV10-3; clone size: -; CDR3 protein: AISESRAGGQF
CDR3 length: 10; J gene: TRBJ2-7; V gene: TRBV19; clone size: -; CDR3 protein: ASGTDNYEQY
CDR3 length: 11; J gene: TRBJ1-3; V gene: TRBV6-8; clone size: -; CDR3 protein: ASKTFSGNTIY
CDR3 length: 11; J gene: TRBJ1-2; V gene: TRBV14; clone size: -; CDR3 protein: ASSQDLWKGYT
CDR3 length: 12; J gene: TRBJ2-7; V gene: TRBV19; clone size: -; CDR3 protein: ATQPSGGPYEQY
CDR3 length: 13; J gene: TRBJ1-1; V gene: TRBV5-1; clone size: -; CDR3 protein: ASSLGPRGATEAF
CDR3 length: 13; J gene: TRBJ2-3; V gene: TRBV7-4; clone size: few; CDR3 protein: ASSHPGQGMNTQY
CDR3 length: 12; J gene: TRBJ1-5; V gene: TRBV28; clone size: -; CDR3 protein: ASRATGQDQPQH
CDR3 length: 11; J gene: TRBJ2-7; V gene: TRBV18; clone size: -; CDR3 protein: ASTGQGAWEQY
CDR3 length: 11; J gene: TRBJ1-1; V gene: TRBV27; clone size: -; CDR3 protein: ASSLWGGTETF
CDR3 length: 10; J gene: TRBJ2-7; V gene: TRBV29-1; clone size: once; CDR3 protein: SGRGNGNEQY
CDR3 length: 13; J gene: TRBJ2-7; V gene: TRBV28; clone size: -; CDR3 protein: ASSLLSRVLYEQY
CDR3 length: 12; J gene: TRBJ2-2; V gene: TRBV28; clone size: -; CDR3 protein: ASRRTGGTGELF
CDR3 length: 11; J gene: TRBJ2-1; V gene: TRBV25-1; clone size: -; CDR3 protein: ASSLQRGGEQF
CDR3 length: 12; J gene: TRBJ1-1; V gene: TRBV6-8; clone size: -; CDR3 protein: ASSTGAGVAEAF
CDR3 length: 12; J gene: TRBJ1-2; V gene: TRBV11-3; clone size: -; CDR3 protein: ASSLRTGEDGYT
CDR3 length: 13; J gene: TRBJ1-5; V gene: TRBV28; clone size: -; CDR3 protein: ASSLPGASSQPQH
CDR3 length: 15; J gene: TRBJ2-6; V gene: TRBV28; clone size: -; CDR3 protein: ASTPGRGSPGANVLT
CDR3 length: 12; J gene: TRBJ2-7; V gene: TRBV15; clone size: few; CDR3 protein: ATSRDPGAWEQY
CDR3 length: 13; J gene: TRBJ2-2; V gene: TRBV6-1; clone size: few; CDR3 protein: ASSEGVLPTGELF
CDR3 length: 11; J gene: TRBJ2-7; V gene: TRBV19; clone size: -; CDR3 protein: ASSIGRRGEQY
CDR3 length: 12; J gene: TRBJ2-1; V gene: TRBV14; clone size: -; CDR3 protein: ASSQSIVSVGRF
CDR3 length: 10; J gene: TRBJ1-1; V gene: TRBV30; clone size: -; CDR3 protein: AWSVMNTEAF
CDR3 length: 11; J gene: TRBJ1-2; V gene: TRBV19; clone size: -; CDR3 protein: ASSIDRVGGYT